The 25 T cell receptor beta chains below come from one sample, sequenced in a study of Ad26.COV2.S vaccination and SARS-CoV-2 variants. Clones were read by immunoSEQ multiplex PCR, and TCRdb kept only the in-frame ones, dropping some. The sample has 380,000 or so clones, about 89% seen once. Treatment in this sample: 15 to 20 received Ad26.COV2.S at low or high dose, single or two shots; several received placebo; per-sample allocation not given. Collection of samples fell on day 63 after the first vaccine or placebo injection. This sample comprised peripheral blood, obtained in a trial of Ad26.COV2.S vaccine versus placebo. Receptors were obtained from a person aged 18-60 years who received the Ad26.COV2.S COVID-19 vaccine or a placebo.

V is TRBV19 and J is TRBJ1-1; no firm D call. V gave up 3 bases and J gave up 1 base, with 9 bases separating them. The CDR3 consists of 14 residues. Germline V CDR1 and CDR2: LNHDA, SQIVND (reference sequence). The CDR3 protein is CASSIPRRNTEAFF. In DNA form, the CDR3 reads TGTGCCAGTAGTATCCCCCGCAGGAACACTGAAGCTTTCTTT.

The J gene is TRBJ1-4, the V gene TRBV10-2, with D tentatively TRBD1 (6 bases). The germline gives CDR1 WSHSY, CDR2 SAAADI. The V end lost 8 bases, the J end lost 5 bases, and 21 bases lay between the germline ends. The CDR3 consists of 16 residues. The chain's CDR3 is CASAGDPGPFNEKLFF. The CDR3 DNA follows: TGCGCCAGCGCAGGGGATCCGGGACCATTCAATGAAAAACTGTTTTTT.

For the CDR3, the DNA is TGTGCCAGCAGTGATGTAGGGGACTACGAGCAGTACTTC. Protein: CASSDVGDYEQYF. The chain recombines TRBV6-1 with TRBJ2-7, with D possibly being TRBD1 (5 bases). V lost 3 bases and J lost 3, with 9 bases in between. CDR3 length equals 13 residues. Germline values: CDR1 MNHNS, CDR2 SASEGT.

V usage is TRBV5-4 and J usage is TRBJ2-1, with D unclear. The CDR3 sequence is 14 residues long. Germline V lookup: CDR1 SGHNT, CDR2 YYREEE (reference sequence). The ends were cut back, 2 bases at V and 1 base at J, with 7 bases in the middle. CDR3 bases: TGTGCCAGCAGCTTCGAAAGATCCTACAATGAGCAGTTCTTC. This sequence encodes CASSFERSYNEQFF.

The J gene is TRBJ2-7, the V gene TRBV11-2, with 9 nucleotides matching TRBD1. This CDR3 is 19 amino acids long. Germline V lookup: CDR1 SGHAT, CDR2 FQNNGV. With V trimmed by 1 base and J by 0 bases, 13 bases remained unmatched. For the CDR3, the DNA is TGTGCCAGCAGCTTAGGATCAGGACAAGACAGGGGGTTCTCCTACGAGCAGTACTTC. The encoded protein is CASSLGSGQDRGFSYEQYF.

The chain joins TRBV18 to TRBJ2-1; 7 positions agree with TRBD1. Losses at the gene ends were 2 bases for V and 3 bases for J; bases not matched to a gene: 4. Germline CDR1 reads KGHSH; CDR2 reads LQKENI. This CDR3 is built from 15 residues. The CDR3 reads CASSPEDRLYNEQFF. The DNA for the CDR3 is TGTGCCAGCTCACCAGAGGACAGGCTCTACAATGAGCAGTTCTTC.

This chain connects TRBV6-4 to TRBJ2-1; 9 bases fit TRBD2. This CDR3 spans 15 amino acids. CDR1 MRHNA and CDR2 SNTAGT come from the germline V gene. Trimming removed 6 bases from V and 5 bases from J; junction bases left unmatched: 8. The CDR3 region is CASSRISGRNNEQFF. The CDR3, as DNA: TGTGCCAGCAGCCGGATTAGCGGGAGAAACAATGAGCAGTTCTTC.

This clone has a single count. This chain connects TRBV5-6 to TRBJ2-3; a weak D match, TRBD2 (5 bases). CDR3 length: 14 amino acids. Germline loops: CDR1 SGHDT, CDR2 YYEEEE. V was shortened by 0 bases and J by 2 bases, with 7 bases between the two germline ends. The CDR3 loop is CASSLGTFTDTQYF. In DNA, the CDR3 is TGTGCCAGCAGCTTGGGGACTTTCACAGATACGCAGTATTTT.

V usage is TRBV18 and J usage is TRBJ1-1; a weak D match, TRBD1 (6 bases). V was cut by 5 bases and J by 4 bases, with 14 bases left in between. CDR3 size: 14 residues. CDR1 is KGHSH, CDR2 LQKENI, per germline. The CDR3: CASSILQGGTEAFF. The CDR3 DNA follows: TGTGCCAGCTCAATACTACAGGGAGGCACTGAAGCTTTCTTT.

The chain joins TRBV9 to TRBJ2-2; TRBD2 aligns across 7 bases. The trim removed 1 base at V and 6 bases at J, leaving 6 bases unmatched. The germline gives CDR1 SGDLS, CDR2 YYNGEE. This CDR3 has 15 amino acids. CDR3 DNA: TGTGCCAGCAGCGTAAACCCGGGGGGTCCCGGGGAGCTGTTTTTT. As protein: CASSVNPGGPGELFF.

This rearrangement joins TRBV27 to TRBJ2-3, with TRBD2 identical over 11 bases. This CDR3 comprises 15 residues. V dropped 3 bases and J dropped 6; count of bases not matched to a gene: 5. Germline V gene data show CDR1 as MNHEY and CDR2 as SMNVEV (reference sequence). CDR3 in amino acids: CASSLLLAGEDTQYF. In nucleotides, the CDR3 is TGTGCCAGCAGTTTGCTACTAGCGGGAGAGGATACGCAGTATTTT.

The chain recombines TRBV12-3 or TRBV12-4 with TRBJ2-7; D uncertain. This CDR3 has 11 amino acids. V was shortened by 5 bases and J by 4 bases, with 6 bases between the two germline ends. The CDR3 DNA follows: TGTGCCAGCAGTAAGGGTTACGAGCAGTACTTC. This sequence encodes CASSKGYEQYF.

CDR3 region: CASSSGPFMNTEAFF. CDR3 DNA: TGTGCCAGCAGTTCGGGTCCGTTTATGAACACTGAAGCTTTCTTT. V gene TRBV28 combines with J gene TRBJ1-1; D unclear. The CDR3 is 15 amino acids. Trimming removed 4 bases at V and 0 bases at J, with 12 bases between. Germline values: CDR1 MDHEN, CDR2 SYDVKM.

The chain has TRBV28 and TRBJ2-7; no firm D call. The germline V and J ends were trimmed by 3 bases and 4 bases, with 10 bases remaining between them. CDR3 length: 13 amino acids. Per germline, CDR1 MDHEN and CDR2 SYDVKM. The CDR3 region has the DNA TGTGCCAGCAGTTTGGTTCTACGGTACGAGCAGTACTTC. The encoded protein is CASSLVLRYEQYF.

This sequence joins TRBV4-1 and TRBJ1-4; D not resolved. The length of the CDR3 is 15 residues. V was clipped by 1 base and J by 10 bases, with 16 bases between them. The germline V gene encodes CDR1 MGHRA and CDR2 YSYEKL. CDR3 amino acids: CASSQGLQDLGKLFF. CDR3 nucleotides: TGCGCCAGCAGCCAAGGTTTGCAGGATCTTGGAAAACTGTTTTTT.

The chain links TRBV2 to TRBJ1-5; D is perhaps TRBD1 (5 bases). Trimming removed 4 bases from V and 2 bases from J, with 18 bases in between. Germline CDR1 SNHLY, CDR2 FYNNEI. The CDR3 loop spans 17 amino acids. The CDR3 reads CASSGVYGGIGNQPQHF. The CDR3 DNA sequence: TGTGCCAGCAGTGGGGTCTATGGGGGTATAGGCAATCAGCCCCAGCATTTT. The full variable domain, rest sourced from reference TRBV2 and TRBJ1-5, is EPEVTQTPSHQVTQMGQEVILRCVPISNHLYFYWYRQILGQKVEFLVSFYNNEISEKSEIFDDQFSVERPDGSNFTLKIRSTKLEDSAMYFCASSGVYGGIGNQPQHFGDGTRLSIL.

The chain recombines TRBV9 with TRBJ2-7, with 9 bases aligning to TRBD2. The germline V gene has CDR1 SGDLS and CDR2 YYNGEE. V lost 3 bases to trimming and J lost 5 bases; unmatched junction nucleotides: 9. CDR3 length: 15 residues. CDR3 sequence reads: CASSEGLAGIDEQYF. The CDR3 nucleotides are TGTGCCAGCAGCGAGGGGCTAGCGGGGATCGACGAGCAGTACTTC.

This chain links TRBV6-6 with TRBJ1-5, with D tentatively TRBD1 (5 bases). The V gene's germline CDR1 is MNHNY and CDR2 SVGAGI (reference sequence). The CDR3 length is 13 residues. V lost 5 bases and J lost 0, with 5 bases in between. The CDR3 sequence: CASSRGSNQPQHF. Here the CDR3 DNA reads TGTGCCAGCAGTAGGGGTAGCAATCAGCCCCAGCATTTT.

The chain uses TRBV3-1 (or the pseudogene TRBV3-2) and TRBJ1-5, with 9 bases aligning to TRBD1. The CDR3 totals 15 residues. V lost 3 bases to trimming and J lost 7 bases; unmatched junction nucleotides: 7. Germline-derived CDR1 and CDR2 are LGHDT and YNNKEL (reference sequence). CDR3 region: CASSHSTGGRQPQHF. In DNA form, the CDR3 reads TGTGCCAGCAGCCACAGTACAGGGGGCAGGCAGCCCCAGCATTTT.

A single count supports this clone. Other DNA sequences of this sample code for an identical CDR3. V is TRBV5-1 and J is TRBJ1-1; D unclear. The CDR3 length is 13 residues. The germline V gene encodes CDR1 SGHRS and CDR2 YFSETQ. Trimming removed 3 bases at V and 1 base at J, with 7 bases between. The CDR3 spells CASSSTANTEAFF. The CDR3 DNA reads TGCGCCAGCAGCTCGACGGCGAACACTGAAGCTTTCTTT. The full variable domain, completed using reference TRBV5-1 and TRBJ1-1, is KAGVTQTPRYLIKTRGQQVTLSCSPISGHRSVSWYQQTPGQGLQFLFEYFSETQRNKGNFPGRFSGRQFSNSRSEMNVSTLELGDSALYLCASSSTANTEAFFGQGTRLTVV.

This clone has only a few counts. This chain connects TRBV11-2 to TRBJ2-7; 8 bases align to TRBD1. Germline CDR1 and CDR2: SGHAT and FQNNGV. V shed 5 bases, J shed 5 bases, and the junction held 11 bases outside the gene matches. The CDR3 spans 15 residues. The CDR3: CASSPPPDRGHEQYF. The CDR3 bases are TGTGCCAGCAGCCCGCCCCCTGACAGGGGCCACGAGCAGTACTTC.

This clone showed up just once. The rearrangement links TRBV6-5 to TRBJ2-7; unclear D gene. The CDR3 runs 15 residues. Germline lookup yields CDR1 MNHEY and CDR2 SVGAGI. Deletions cut 0 bases from V and 0 bases from J, with 9 bases between. CDR3 DNA: TGTGCCAGCAGTTACTCGAGACGGACCTCCTACGAGCAGTACTTC. Translated, it gives CASSYSRRTSYEQYF.

The chain combines TRBV5-1 with TRBJ2-7, with D possibly being TRBD1 (5 bases). Germline CDR1 reads SGHRS; CDR2 reads YFSETQ. The ends were cut back, 0 bases at V and 2 bases at J, with 9 bases in the middle. This CDR3 is 14 amino acids long. In DNA form, the CDR3 reads TGCGCCAGCAGCTTGGGTTTAGGGGCCTACGAGCAGTACTTC. It encodes CASSLGLGAYEQYF.

This clone was observed a single time. The CDR3 loop reads CSVVFSREPPYEQYF. The CDR3 nucleotides read TGCAGCGTTGTATTCTCTCGGGAACCCCCCTACGAGCAGTACTTC. V and J are TRBV29-1 and TRBJ2-7; a possible D gene is TRBD2 (5 bases). V dropped 4 bases and J dropped 2 bases, with 18 bases sitting between them. CDR1 and CDR2 from the germline V gene are SQVTM and ANQGSEA. CDR3 size: 15 residues.

This chain links TRBV6-6 with TRBJ1-4; TRBD1 aligns across 8 bases. The CDR3 has 15 amino acids. The germline V gene encodes CDR1 MNHNY and CDR2 SVGAGI (reference sequence). V lost 5 bases and J lost 7; bases outside the gene matches: 9. In nucleotides, the CDR3 is TGTGCCAGCAGTGCGTCAGGGGGCGAGGGTGAAAAACTGTTTTTT. Its protein product is CASSASGGEGEKLFF.